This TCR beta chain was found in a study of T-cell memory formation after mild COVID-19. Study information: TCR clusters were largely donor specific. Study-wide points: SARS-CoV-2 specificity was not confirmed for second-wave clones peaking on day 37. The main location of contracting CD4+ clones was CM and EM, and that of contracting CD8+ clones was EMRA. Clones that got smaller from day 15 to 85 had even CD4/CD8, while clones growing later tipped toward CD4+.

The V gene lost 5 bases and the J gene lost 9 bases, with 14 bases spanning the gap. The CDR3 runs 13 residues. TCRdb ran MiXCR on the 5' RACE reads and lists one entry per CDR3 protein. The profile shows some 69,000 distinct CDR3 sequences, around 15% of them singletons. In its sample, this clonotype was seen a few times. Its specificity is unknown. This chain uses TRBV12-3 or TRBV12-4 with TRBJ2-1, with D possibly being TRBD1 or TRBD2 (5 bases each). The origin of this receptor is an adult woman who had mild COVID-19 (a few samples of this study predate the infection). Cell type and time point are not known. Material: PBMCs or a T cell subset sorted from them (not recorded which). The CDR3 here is CASSLPAGTEQFF. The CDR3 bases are TGTGCCAGCAGTCTCCCCGCAGGGACTGAGCAGTTCTTC.